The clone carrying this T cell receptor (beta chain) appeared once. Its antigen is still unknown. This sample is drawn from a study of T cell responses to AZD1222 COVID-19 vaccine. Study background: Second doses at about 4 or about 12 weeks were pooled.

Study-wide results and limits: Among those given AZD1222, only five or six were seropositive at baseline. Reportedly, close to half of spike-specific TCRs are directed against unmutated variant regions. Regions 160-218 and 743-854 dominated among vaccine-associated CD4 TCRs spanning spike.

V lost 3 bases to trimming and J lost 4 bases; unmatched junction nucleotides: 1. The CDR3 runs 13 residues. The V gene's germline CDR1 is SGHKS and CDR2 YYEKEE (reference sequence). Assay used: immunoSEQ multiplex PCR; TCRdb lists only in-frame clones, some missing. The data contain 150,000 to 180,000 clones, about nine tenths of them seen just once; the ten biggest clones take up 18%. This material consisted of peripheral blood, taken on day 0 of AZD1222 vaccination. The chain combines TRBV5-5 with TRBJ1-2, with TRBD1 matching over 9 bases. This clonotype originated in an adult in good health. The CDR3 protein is CASSSTGGYGYTF. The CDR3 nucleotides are TGTGCCAGCAGCTCGACAGGGGGCTATGGCTACACCTTC.